Sequencing of this T cell receptor beta chain was carried out in a study of blood T cells in healthy people across ages. Deletions cut 7 bases from V and 5 bases from J, with 13 bases between. From germline, CDR1 is SQVTM and CDR2 ANQGSEA. This CDR3 contains 12 residues. It was with a sample-barcoded 5' primer and a J-beta primer mix that a second PCR of about 6 to 12 cycles was run. Each cDNA molecule was tagged by a template-switch adaptor that had 12 random nucleotides. Per-sample output comprised a minimum of 3 million paired-end reads containing CDR3. TCRdb called the 5' RACE reads again in MiXCR, with one record for every CDR3 protein. The table has hundreds of thousands of distinct CDR3 sequences, roughly two fifths seen once. This clonotype was observed at least ten times. What it recognizes is unknown. Overall study results and limits: Diversity estimates drawn from one million T cells were deemed underestimates.

This sequence was found in a woman aged 60 to 75 in good health. V gene TRBV29-1 combines with J gene TRBJ2-3, with no clear D. Sequenced input: blood. The chain's CDR3 is CSGTDLGDTQYF. DNA of the CDR3: TGCAGCGGCACGGATCTGGGAGATACGCAGTATTTT.